In its sample, the clone carrying this TCR beta chain was seen a few times. Its specificity is not known. Germline loops: CDR1 SGHRS, CDR2 YFSETQ. V lost 0 bases to trimming and J lost 7 bases, with 23 bases between them. The CDR3 extends over 17 amino acids. Study findings and constraints: The larger cohort examined one V-J beta rearrangement, not whole repertoires. The TCR gene usage of tumor memory CD4+ T cells clustered together with blood and lymph node memory CD4+ cells and with lymph node naive CD4+ cells.

After constant-region reverse-primer amplification, full-length variable regions underwent semi-nested PCR with Nested Universal Primer A. A single record per CDR3 protein comes from TCRdb applying MiXCR to the 5' RACE reads. This table has just under 65,000 distinct CDR3 sequences, 22% appearing once. This receptor was identified in a female donor with breast cancer. The sample was memory CD4+ T cells sorted from a lymph node. Subset: memory CD4+ T cells, CD4+CD45RO+CD25-. This chain joins TRBV5-1 and TRBJ2-7, with D tentatively TRBD2 (7 bases). The CDR3 nucleotides read TGCGCCAGCAGCTTGGACTCCGGACGGGGGGCGCTCGGGGAGCAGTACTTC. This codes for CASSLDSGRGALGEQYF.